Presented here are 17 T cell receptor beta chains from one specimen sequenced in a study of Graves' ophthalmopathy and Graves' hyperthyroidism (dated by TCRdb to 2016 to 2018). TCRdb records Illumina HiSeq 2000 as the sequencer. For repertoire sequencing, TCR beta CDR3 regions were amplified from RNA transcripts. The first round was an RT-PCR using HTBI primers with the Qiagen OneStep RT-PCR kit, and this first round was followed by a second-round multiplex PCR, then size selection and purification. Through fastp at Q25 and MiXCR, TCRdb rebuilt clones from the public reads, retaining in-frame beta chains. Every CDR3 protein is listed once, alongside the most common genes and DNA of its rows. The sample contains under 250,000 distinct CDR3 sequences, roughly 29% of them found a single time. About 9.3% of the sample belongs to the ten largest clones. The sequencing input was peripheral blood. These receptors all stem from a man aged 50-59 years with Graves' ophthalmopathy. Donor details come from another sample of the same person, matched by shared clones.

This clonotype was observed at least ten times. The gene calls are TRBV6-2 or TRBV6-3 and TRBJ2-2; D may be TRBD1 (5 bases). The CDR3 consists of 18 residues. V shed 4 bases and J shed 1 base, with 19 bases lying between them. Germline V gene sequence: CDR1 MNHEY, CDR2 SVGEGT. As DNA, the CDR3 is TGTGCCAGCAGTTCCCGACCCGCAGGGTTGGGGAACACCGGGGAGCTGTTTTTT. Protein: CASSSRPAGLGNTGELFF.

The chain combines TRBV6-5 with TRBJ1-5; D is unclear. CDR3 size: 13 residues. Trimming pared 3 bases from V and 4 bases from J, leaving 7 bases between. Per the germline V gene, CDR1 is MNHEY and CDR2 is SVGAGI. The CDR3 DNA sequence: TGTGCCAGCAGTTATTTGCCTAATCAGCCCCAGCATTTT. Its translation: CASSYLPNQPQHF.

The rearrangement joins TRBV12-3 or TRBV12-4 to TRBJ1-1; D uncertain. This CDR3 spans 18 amino acids. The ends were cut back, 7 bases at V and 2 bases at J, with 26 bases in the middle. The CDR3 nucleotides are TGTGCCAGCACCCCCGAGAGGGCCGACCCTATTTTAAACACTGAAGCTTTCTTT. Amino acid sequence: CASTPERADPILNTEAFF.

The V call is TRBV12-3 or TRBV12-4, the J call TRBJ2-7, with a weak D call TRBD1 (5 bases). The germline V and J ends were trimmed by 5 bases and 0 bases, with 14 bases remaining between them. The CDR3 runs 15 residues. The CDR3 nucleotides read TGTGCCAGCAGTCAGAAACAGGTCATCTCCTACGAGCAGTACTTC. Its translation is CASSQKQVISYEQYF.

The CDR3: CSGTTGGGTEAFF. As DNA, the CDR3 is TGCAGTGGTACGACAGGGGGCGGCACTGAAGCTTTCTTT. The chain uses TRBV20-1 and TRBJ1-1, with 10 nucleotides matching TRBD1. CDR1 and CDR2 (germline): DFQATT, SNEGSKA (reference sequence). The CDR3 is 13 residues long. V trimming: 7 bases; J trimming: 4 bases; junction bases outside the gene matches: 6.

This clonotype was seen just once. The junction departs from the called germline gene at one end, perhaps through a read error. This chain connects TRBV6-9 to TRBJ2-5; 10 nucleotides agree with TRBD1. The CDR3 is 12 residues long. Germline V gives CDR1 MNHGY, CDR2 SVAAGI. CDR3 DNA sequence: TGTGCCAGCAGTTACCCAGGACAGGGGGAGGTCTTC. This translates into CASSYPGQGEVF.

This clonotype occurred many times. This chain joins TRBV7-8 and TRBJ2-7, with 9 bases fitting TRBD2. V shed 7 bases, J shed 5 bases, and the junction held 6 bases outside the gene matches. The germline V gene encodes CDR1 SGHVS and CDR2 FQNEAQ. The CDR3 extends over 13 amino acids. The CDR3 loop is CASTPGLADEQYF. CDR3 nucleotides: TGTGCCAGCACCCCGGGACTAGCTGACGAGCAGTACTTC. The full variable domain, in which reference TRBV7-8 and TRBJ2-7 provide the parts outside the CDR3, is GAGVSQSPRYKVAKRGQDVALRCDPISGHVSLFWYQQALGQGPEFLTYFQNEAQLDKSGLPSDRFFAERPEGSVSTLKIQRTQQEDSAVYLCASTPGLADEQYFGPGTRLTVT.

The gene calls are TRBV6-1 and TRBJ2-7, with 8 bases lining up with TRBD1. The junction had 15 bases not matched to a gene; V was cut back by 6 bases and J by 2 bases. This CDR3 is 17 amino acids long. Germline V gene sequence: CDR1 MNHNS, CDR2 SASEGT. CDR3 region: CASSLREKAGGPYEQYF. The CDR3 DNA follows: TGTGCCAGCAGCTTGAGGGAAAAGGCAGGGGGCCCCTACGAGCAGTACTTC.

The table lists this clonotype with many counts. The V and J genes are TRBV6-5 and TRBJ2-5; D is unresolved. Deletions cut 0 bases from V and 2 bases from J, with 4 bases between. The CDR3 contains 13 residues. Germline V gene data show CDR1 as MNHEY and CDR2 as SVGAGI. CDR3 DNA: TGTGCCAGCAGTTACTCGAGACAAGAGACCCAGTACTTC. Protein sequence: CASSYSRQETQYF.

V is TRBV28 and J is TRBJ2-5; 7 bases align to TRBD1. CDR3 length: 13 residues. V lost 6 bases and J lost 4; bases outside the gene matches: 5. Germline CDR1 is MDHEN and CDR2 is SYDVKM. The chain's CDR3 is CASSGGDRETQYF. The DNA of the CDR3 is TGTGCCAGCAGCGGTGGGGACAGAGAGACCCAGTACTTC. Using reference TRBV28 and TRBJ2-5 for the parts outside the CDR3, the full variable domain is DVKVTQSSRYLVKRTGEKVFLECVQDMDHENMFWYRQDPGLGLRLIYFSYDVKMKEKGDIPEGYSVSREKKERFSLILESASTNQTSMYLCASSGGDRETQYFGPGTRLLVL.

This clonotype came up many times. This chain connects TRBV11-2 to TRBJ2-2, with D possibly matching TRBD1 (6 bases). Germline V gene lookup returns CDR1 SGHAT and CDR2 FQNNGV. The V end lost 2 bases, the J end lost 0 bases, and 13 bases lay between the germline ends. There are 17 residues in the CDR3. CDR3 coding DNA: TGTGCCAGCAGCTTACGGGTCTCAGGGGCGAACACCGGGGAGCTGTTTTTT. Translation gives CASSLRVSGANTGELFF.

This clonotype has ten or more counts. The junction departs from germline at one end; a sequencing error may be responsible. The rearrangement links TRBV18 to TRBJ1-1; D remains unclear. The CDR3 totals 13 residues. Germline V gene sequence: CDR1 KGHSH, CDR2 LQKENI. In DNA form, the CDR3 reads TGTGCCAGCTCACAGGGTTTGAACACTGAAGCTTCCTTT. This gives the protein CASSQGLNTEASF.

This clonotype occurred many times. The chain carries TRBV20-1 and TRBJ2-7, with 7 positions matching TRBD2. CDR1 and CDR2 from the germline V gene are DFQATT and SNEGSKA (reference sequence). V gave up 2 bases and J gave up 6 bases; unmatched junction bases: 10. This CDR3 is built from 14 residues. The CDR3 loop is CSARSREARTEQYF. CDR3 nucleotide sequence: TGCAGTGCTAGATCCCGGGAGGCCCGAACCGAGCAGTACTTC.

This clonotype was seen only once. The chain has TRBV5-1 and TRBJ2-5; D not certain. The CDR3 has 12 amino acids. From germline, CDR1 is SGHRS and CDR2 YFSETQ. V lost 0 bases to trimming and J lost 7 bases, with 7 bases between them. The CDR3, as DNA: TGCGCCAGCAGCTTGGATGAGCGGACCCAGTACTTC. As protein: CASSLDERTQYF. Complete variable domain (other parts from reference TRBV5-1 and TRBJ2-5): KAGVTQTPRYLIKTRGQQVTLSCSPISGHRSVSWYQQTPGQGLQFLFEYFSETQRNKGNFPGRFSGRQFSNSRSEMNVSTLELGDSALYLCASSLDERTQYFGPGTRLLVL.

This clonotype was detected many times. V and J are TRBV6-5 and TRBJ2-5, with a weak D call TRBD2 (5 bases). Trimming removed 8 bases from V and 1 base from J, with 14 bases in between. The CDR3 is made up of 14 amino acids. Germline CDR1 reads MNHEY; CDR2 reads SVGAGI. CDR3 DNA sequence: TGTGCCAGCGGGCCCAGCGGTTTCCAAGAGACCCAGTACTTC. It codes for CASGPSGFQETQYF.

There are a few counts of this clonotype. The rearrangement joins TRBV6-1 to TRBJ2-7; TRBD1 aligns across 8 bases. This CDR3 has 13 amino acids. Germline values: CDR1 MNHNS, CDR2 SASEGT. V lost 6 bases to trimming and J lost 6 bases; unmatched junction nucleotides: 7. The CDR3 here is CASRLDRVGEQYF. The CDR3 coding sequence is TGTGCCAGCAGACTGGACAGGGTTGGCGAGCAGTACTTC.

This clonotype was seen ten or more times. The CDR3 sequence is CASTLRRDLMYGYTF. The CDR3 DNA is TGTGCCAGCACCCTTCGGAGGGACCTTATGTATGGCTACACCTTC. This chain connects TRBV27 to TRBJ1-2; maybe TRBD1 (5 bases). CDR1 is MNHEY and CDR2 is SMNVEV in the germline V gene (reference sequence). This CDR3 spans 15 amino acids. Trimming left V 7 bases short and J 5 bases short, with 20 bases between.